Each of the 25 T cell receptor beta chains below was sequenced from the same sample in a study of cytomegalovirus exposure and HLA in healthy donors. In the PCR, 60 Vbeta and 13 Jbeta primers were used. Only in-frame clones appear in the TCRdb table, and some are missing; sequencing was by immunoSEQ multiplex PCR. The table includes over 150,000 clones, approximately 80% detected once. Sequencing was carried out using PBMCs. These TCRs come from a young man in good health and CMV-seropositive.

This clone was observed a few times. The chain carries TRBV5-1 and TRBJ2-7; maybe TRBD1 (6 bases). Deletions cut 0 bases from V and 7 bases from J, with 11 bases between. There are 13 residues in the CDR3. The V gene's germline CDR1 is SGHRS and CDR2 YFSETQ. The CDR3 DNA is TGCGCCAGCAGCTTGGACAGGGTAAGGGAGCAGTACTTC. Its translation: CASSLDRVREQYF.

V usage is TRBV7-2 and J usage is TRBJ1-4; weak D call: TRBD1 (5 bases). From germline, CDR1 is SGHTA and CDR2 FQGNSA. The CDR3 runs to 15 residues. Deletions cut 1 base from V and 7 bases from J, with 13 bases between. CDR3: CASSLGGGSGEKLFF. In DNA form, the CDR3 reads TGTGCCAGCAGCTTAGGGGGGGGGAGTGGTGAAAAACTGTTTTTT.

To note about this clone: This sample includes further DNA sequences coding for the same CDR3. This chain connects TRBV6-6 to TRBJ1-5; D remains unclear. Germline CDR1 and CDR2: MNHNY and SVGAGI (reference sequence). This CDR3 spans 12 amino acids. V lost 2 bases, J lost 7 bases, and 6 bases lay in between. This CDR3 is CASSYEAQPQHF. The CDR3 coding sequence is TGTGCCAGCAGTTACGAAGCCCAGCCCCAGCATTTT.

J is TRBJ2-3 and V is TRBV29-1; 13 bases fit TRBD2. V was pared by 6 bases and J by 2 bases, with 8 bases of the junction left unmatched. Germline V lookup: CDR1 SQVTM, CDR2 ANQGSEA. This CDR3 has 16 amino acids. CDR3 nucleotides: TGCAGCGTGGTTGGACTAGCGGGGGTGTCCACAGATACGCAGTATTTT. Its protein product is CSVVGLAGVSTDTQYF.

This clone appeared a few times. This chain joins TRBV6-1 and TRBJ2-4; the D gene is possibly TRBD1 (6 bases). The CDR3 extends over 13 amino acids. Between the trimmed V and J ends, which lost 8 bases and 12 bases, there was a span of 20 bases. The germline V gene encodes CDR1 MNHNS and CDR2 SASEGT. The CDR3 bases are TGTGCCAGCGAGGGACACGTTAAGCCTGCTCAGTACTTC. Translating it yields CASEGHVKPAQYF.

The V call is TRBV5-1, the J call TRBJ1-2; maybe TRBD1 (6 bases). The germline gives CDR1 SGHRS, CDR2 YFSETQ. V dropped 0 bases and J dropped 2 bases, with 8 bases sitting between them. The CDR3 extends over 14 amino acids. The chain's CDR3 is CASSLVTGNYGYTF. Written as DNA, the CDR3 is TGCGCCAGCAGCTTGGTAACAGGGAACTATGGCTACACCTTC.

The chain links TRBV29-1 to TRBJ2-7, with a possible D match to TRBD1 (6 bases). The V end lost 2 bases, the J end lost 1 base, and 9 bases lay between the germline ends. This CDR3 is built from 13 residues. Germline CDR1 is SQVTM and CDR2 is ANQGSEA. CDR3 residues: CSVERTASYEQYF. CDR3 in DNA: TGCAGCGTTGAACGGACAGCTTCCTACGAGCAGTACTTC.

V and J are TRBV27 and TRBJ2-5; 11 bases align to TRBD2. V was pared by 5 bases and J by 4 bases, with 9 bases of the junction left unmatched. CDR1 and CDR2 from the germline V gene are MNHEY and SMNVEV (reference sequence). The CDR3 spans 16 residues. CDR3 region: CASSPRLAGGLETQYF. DNA for the CDR3: TGTGCCAGCAGTCCCCGGTTAGCGGGGGGGCTAGAGACCCAGTACTTC.

Written as DNA, the CDR3 is TGCGCCAGCAGCCGGGGACAGGGGACCTACGAGCAGTACTTC. Translation gives CASSRGQGTYEQYF. The chain links TRBV4-1 to TRBJ2-7; 10 bases fit TRBD1. V dropped 4 bases and J dropped 2; count of bases not matched to a gene: 2. The CDR3 has 14 amino acids. Germline assignment: CDR1 MGHRA and CDR2 YSYEKL.

The chain combines TRBV4-1 with TRBJ2-2; D might be TRBD1 (6 bases). CDR1 and CDR2 from the germline V gene are MGHRA and YSYEKL. V lost 0 bases and J lost 2, with 10 bases in between. CDR3 length equals 16 residues. The CDR3 sequence is CASSQDRGHNTGELFF. The CDR3 DNA reads as TGCGCCAGCAGCCAAGACAGGGGTCATAACACCGGGGAGCTGTTTTTT.

This chain joins TRBV5-6 and TRBJ2-5; TRBD2 might be the D (5 bases). V shed 0 bases and J shed 4 bases, with 10 bases lying between them. The CDR3 contains 14 residues. Germline loops: CDR1 SGHDT, CDR2 YYEEEE. CDR3 nucleotide sequence: TGTGCCAGCAGCTTGGCCGACGGGGTAGAGACCCAGTACTTC. This sequence encodes CASSLADGVETQYF.

The genes are TRBV27 and TRBJ1-1; 7 bases line up with TRBD1. Germline V gene lookup returns CDR1 MNHEY and CDR2 SMNVEV (reference sequence). The CDR3 is 17 amino acids. J was trimmed by 0 bases and V by 0 bases; bases with no gene match: 7. CDR3 in DNA: TGTGCCAGCAGTTTATCCCCCCGACAGGGTTTGAACACTGAAGCTTTCTTT. Amino acid sequence: CASSLSPRQGLNTEAFF.

The rearrangement uses TRBV4-1 and TRBJ1-2, with D possibly TRBD1 on 5 matching bases. Trimming pared 1 base from V and 5 bases from J, leaving 14 bases between. The CDR3 totals 15 residues. CDR1 MGHRA and CDR2 YSYEKL come from the germline V gene. CDR3 DNA: TGCGCCAGCAGCCAAGCTCCGGACAACTATTATGGCTACACCTTC. As protein: CASSQAPDNYYGYTF.

The CDR3 loop reads CASSRDITYEQYF. DNA of the CDR3: TGTGCCAGCAGCCGGGACATAACCTACGAGCAGTACTTC. This sequence joins TRBV7-9 and TRBJ2-7; possibly TRBD1 for D (6 bases). CDR1 is SEHNR, CDR2 FQNEAQ, per germline (reference sequence). The CDR3 has 13 residues. V lost 5 bases, J lost 2 bases, and 10 bases lay in between.

This clone was found a few times. The chain is built from TRBV2 and TRBJ1-2; D gene ambiguous. Per the germline V gene, CDR1 is SNHLY and CDR2 is FYNNEI. This CDR3 is 14 amino acids long. Deletions cut 5 bases from V and 0 bases from J, with 10 bases between. CDR3 coding DNA: TGTGCCAGCAGTCTGGCCTCAGCTAACTATGGCTACACCTTC. It codes for CASSLASANYGYTF. Variable domain in full (rest from reference TRBV2 and TRBJ1-2): EPEVTQTPSHQVTQMGQEVILRCVPISNHLYFYWYRQILGQKVEFLVSFYNNEISEKSEIFDDQFSVERPDGSNFTLKIRSTKLEDSAMYFCASSLASANYGYTFGSGTRLTVV.

A few counts support this clone. The chain employs TRBV21-1 and TRBJ1-2; the table's D call, TRBD1, was not checked against the DNA. TRBV21-1 is annotated as a pseudogene. CDR3 length: 17 residues. The CDR3 DNA reads TGTGCCAGCAGCAAAGGGGGACAGGGGCGACCTAACTATGGCTACACCTTC. Its translation is CASSKGGQGRPNYGYTF.

The rearrangement uses TRBV4-1 and TRBJ1-4, with 8 bases lining up with TRBD1. The CDR3 consists of 16 residues. The germline V gene has CDR1 MGHRA and CDR2 YSYEKL. V lost 7 bases, J lost 5 bases, and 12 bases stayed unmatched. The DNA of the CDR3 is TGCGCCAGCACCACTCTTCTCCGGGACAGGAATGAAAAACTGTTTTTT. Amino acids: CASTTLLRDRNEKLFF.

This chain joins TRBV19 and TRBJ2-7; 12 bases fit TRBD2. The CDR3 runs 17 residues. Germline-derived CDR1 and CDR2 are LNHDA and SQIVND (reference sequence). V gave up 5 bases and J gave up 0 bases; unmatched junction bases: 8. In DNA, the CDR3 is TGTGCCAGTAGTTCCAACCTAGCGGGGGGGATCTCCTACGAGCAGTACTTC. Residues: CASSSNLAGGISYEQYF.

This sequence joins TRBV2 and TRBJ2-5; D might be TRBD1 (5 bases). Germline CDR1 is SNHLY and CDR2 is FYNNEI. Trimming took off 7 bases at V and 4 bases at J, with 16 bases between the two ends. The CDR3 covers 14 residues. The CDR3: CASIRAELGETQYF. CDR3 in DNA: TGTGCCAGCATCAGGGCGGAATTGGGAGAGACCCAGTACTTC.

This clone has only a few counts. V is TRBV14 and J is TRBJ1-6, with TRBD1 as a possible D gene (5 bases). This CDR3 spans 15 amino acids. Trimming took 2 bases from V and 9 from J, leaving 14 bases between them. Germline V gives CDR1 SGHDN, CDR2 FVKESK. CDR3 DNA sequence: TGTGCCAGCAGCCAAATCGCAGGGTTCCGTTCACCCCTCCACTTT. It specifies CASSQIAGFRSPLHF.

This clone was detected a few times. This rearrangement joins TRBV10-2 to TRBJ2-2; D unresolved. The germline V gene encodes CDR1 WSHSY and CDR2 SAAADI. The CDR3 is 16 amino acids. V lost 2 bases and J lost 6, with 16 bases in between. CDR3 DNA: TGCGCCAGCAGTGAGGATACAGCTCCCAGTGCCGGGGAGCTGTTTTTT. It is translated as CASSEDTAPSAGELFF.

The CDR3 region has the DNA TGTGCCAGCAGCTTAGCTGGCAGGGGCACCGGGGAGCTGTTTTTT. Residues: CASSLAGRGTGELFF. The chain combines TRBV5-4 with TRBJ2-2, with a possible D match to TRBD1 (6 bases). The CDR3 is 15 residues long. The germline CDR1 and CDR2 sequences are SGHNT and YYREEE (reference sequence). The V gene lost 2 bases and the J gene lost 4 bases, with 12 bases spanning the gap.

CDR3 sequence reads: CASSYRTGAYEQYF. Written as DNA, the CDR3 is TGTGCCAGCAGTTATCGGACAGGAGCTTACGAGCAGTACTTC. The chain has TRBV6-5 and TRBJ2-7; 7 nucleotides line up with TRBD1. After removal of 3 bases from V and 4 bases from J, the junction contained 6 bases not matched to a gene. Germline values: CDR1 MNHEY, CDR2 SVGAGI. The CDR3 has 14 amino acids.

The chain carries TRBV4-3 and TRBJ2-6; D is perhaps TRBD1 (6 bases). The CDR3 is made up of 16 amino acids. CDR1 and CDR2 (germline): LGHNA, YSLEER. Trimming took 1 base from V and 4 from J, leaving 11 bases between them. The chain's CDR3 is CASSQGTGTGANVLTF. CDR3 in DNA: TGCGCCAGCAGCCAAGGAACAGGGACCGGGGCCAACGTCCTGACTTTC.

The chain has TRBV13 and TRBJ1-2; the D gene is possibly TRBD1 (5 bases). Trimming took off 5 bases at V and 0 bases at J, with 10 bases between the two ends. This CDR3 has 14 residues. Germline assignment: CDR1 PRHDT and CDR2 FYEKMQ (reference sequence). CDR3 sequence reads: CASSRGVANYGYTF. The CDR3 DNA sequence: TGTGCCAGCAGCCGGGGGGTAGCTAACTATGGCTACACCTTC.